A single sample gave rise to the 15 T cell receptor beta chains below, sequenced in a study of cytomegalovirus exposure and HLA in healthy donors. 13 Jbeta primers and 60 Vbeta primers were used for the PCR. The data were produced by immunoSEQ multiplex PCR, yet TCRdb's version contains in-frame clones alone and is incomplete. The table lists just over 150,000 clones, more than 65% of them singletons. Sequencing was performed on PBMCs. These receptors all come from a man aged 45-65 years in good health and CMV-seropositive.

The chain combines TRBV7-8 with TRBJ2-5; unclear D gene. With 3 bases removed from V and 2 bases from J, the gap between germline ends came to 13 bases. CDR1 and CDR2 (germline): SGHVS, FQNEAQ. The CDR3 is 15 amino acids. The CDR3: CASSFYRKEQETQYF. CDR3 nucleotide sequence: TGTGCCAGCAGCTTCTACCGCAAGGAGCAAGAGACCCAGTACTTC.

J is TRBJ2-1 and V is TRBV15; perhaps TRBD2 as D (5 bases). The CDR3 loop spans 19 amino acids. Looked up from germline, CDR1 is LNHNV and CDR2 is YYDKDF (reference sequence). Trimming took off 0 bases at V and 0 bases at J, with 18 bases between the two ends. The CDR3 DNA sequence: TGTGCCACCAGCAGAGATCCCGGGATCAGAACGATCTCCTACAATGAGCAGTTCTTC. Residues: CATSRDPGIRTISYNEQFF.

In regard to this clone: Mismatch with germline at one junction end may stem from a read error. The chain joins TRBV7-9 to TRBJ2-3; 8 bases agree with TRBD2. This CDR3 has 16 residues. Germline values: CDR1 SEHNR, CDR2 FQNEAQ (reference sequence). The CDR3 bases are TGTTCCAGCAGCTTAGAAGGCGGGAGGAGGACAGATACGCAGTATTTT. Translating it yields CSSSLEGGRRTDTQYF.

The gene calls are TRBV5-1 and TRBJ1-2; the D gene is possibly TRBD1 (6 bases). Germline CDR1 reads SGHRS; CDR2 reads YFSETQ. Deletions cut 2 bases from V and 2 bases from J, with 16 bases between. This CDR3 is 16 amino acids long. The CDR3 spells CASSLGIRGENYGYTF. CDR3 nucleotide sequence: TGCGCCAGCAGCTTAGGGATCAGGGGAGAGAACTATGGCTACACCTTC. Together with reference TRBV5-1 and TRBJ1-2, the CDR3 gives the full variable domain: KAGVTQTPRYLIKTRGQQVTLSCSPISGHRSVSWYQQTPGQGLQFLFEYFSETQRNKGNFPGRFSGRQFSNSRSEMNVSTLELGDSALYLCASSLGIRGENYGYTFGSGTRLTVV.

This clone was detected many times. The gene calls are TRBV6-1 and TRBJ2-7; D uncertain. Germline V lookup: CDR1 MNHNS, CDR2 SASEGT. Deletions cut 1 base from V and 3 bases from J, with 10 bases between. The CDR3 runs to 14 residues. CDR3 region: CASSEGITNYEQYV. The CDR3 DNA is TGTGCCAGCAGTGAAGGGATCACGAACTACGAGCAGTACGTC.

The chain couples TRBV2 to TRBJ1-3; D is unresolved. Germline V CDR1 and CDR2: SNHLY, FYNNEI. V lost 4 bases, J lost 8 bases, and 12 bases lay in between. This CDR3 is built from 13 residues. CDR3 nucleotides: TGTGCCAGCAGTGTGCGAACAGCCGACACCATATATTTT. This codes for CASSVRTADTIYF. The full variable domain, rest sourced from reference TRBV2 and TRBJ1-3, is EPEVTQTPSHQVTQMGQEVILRCVPISNHLYFYWYRQILGQKVEFLVSFYNNEISEKSEIFDDQFSVERPDGSNFTLKIRSTKLEDSAMYFCASSVRTADTIYFGEGSWLTVV.

The DNA of the CDR3 is TGTGCCAGCAGTGGGGGACAGGGGATCCACTATGGCTACACCTTC. Protein sequence: CASSGGQGIHYGYTF. The genes are TRBV2 and TRBJ1-2, with 10 bases that match TRBD1. This CDR3 is 15 amino acids long. J gave up 3 bases and V 4 bases, and 5 bases lay outside the gene matches. The V gene's germline CDR1 is SNHLY and CDR2 FYNNEI. Full variable domain (rest looked up from reference TRBV2 and TRBJ1-2): EPEVTQTPSHQVTQMGQEVILRCVPISNHLYFYWYRQILGQKVEFLVSFYNNEISEKSEIFDDQFSVERPDGSNFTLKIRSTKLEDSAMYFCASSGGQGIHYGYTFGSGTRLTVV.

The CDR3 sequence: CAWSGGVEAFF. CDR3 sequence (DNA): TGTGCCTGGAGTGGCGGGGTTGAAGCTTTCTTT. The chain combines TRBV30 with TRBJ1-1; D is uncertain. Germline CDR1 and CDR2: GTSNPN and SVGIG (reference sequence). Trimming stripped 1 base from V and 7 bases from J, with 7 bases between. This CDR3 region has 11 residues.

This chain uses TRBV5-6 with TRBJ1-4, with D uncertain. This CDR3 comprises 14 residues. V was trimmed by 0 bases and J by 2 bases, leaving 5 bases between them. Per germline, CDR1 SGHDT and CDR2 YYEEEE. Written as DNA, the CDR3 is TGTGCCAGCAGCTTGGTAGAGACTAATGAAAAACTGTTTTTT. This gives the protein CASSLVETNEKLFF.

The rearrangement links TRBV5-1 to TRBJ1-1; 8 bases map to TRBD1. In germline, CDR1 is SGHRS, CDR2 YFSETQ. This CDR3 comprises 17 residues. Germline trimming cut 4 bases from V and 0 bases from J; bases unmatched to any gene: 11. The CDR3 bases are TGCGCCAGCAGCCACGGCCGACAGGGGAGCATGAACACTGAAGCTTTCTTT. Its protein is CASSHGRQGSMNTEAFF.

The CDR3 nucleotides read TGCGCCAGCAGCCAAGAATTAGGGACAGGGTATTCACCCCTCCACTTT. Its translation is CASSQELGTGYSPLHF. The chain combines TRBV4-1 with TRBJ1-6; 9 bases fit TRBD1. CDR3 size: 16 residues. Germline V gene lookup returns CDR1 MGHRA and CDR2 YSYEKL. V gave up 0 bases and J gave up 8 bases; unmatched junction bases: 5.

The V call is TRBV29-1, the J call TRBJ2-7; the D is unclear. V lost 4 bases to trimming and J lost 4 bases, with 11 bases between them. The V gene's germline CDR1 is SQVTM and CDR2 ANQGSEA. The CDR3 sequence is 12 residues long. The CDR3 DNA follows: TGCAGCGTTGTTCTAGACGGATACGAGCAGTACGTC. Protein sequence: CSVVLDGYEQYV.

The chain couples TRBV5-1 to TRBJ2-2; tentatively, D is TRBD1 (5 bases). Germline loops: CDR1 SGHRS, CDR2 YFSETQ. The CDR3 extends over 16 amino acids. V shed 0 bases and J shed 1 base, with 10 bases lying between them. The CDR3 spells CASSLAWGQNTGELFF. The CDR3 nucleotides are TGCGCCAGCAGCTTGGCCTGGGGCCAGAACACCGGGGAGCTGTTTTTT.

This clone was detected only once. This sequence joins TRBV19 and TRBJ1-4; maybe TRBD1 (5 bases). This CDR3 is 14 amino acids long. Trimming took off 6 bases at V and 1 base at J, with 9 bases between the two ends. Germline V gene data show CDR1 as LNHDA and CDR2 as SQIVND (reference sequence). The CDR3 nucleotides are TGTGCCAGTAGCAGACAGATAACTAATGAAAAACTGTTTTTT. Protein product: CASSRQITNEKLFF.

The chain carries TRBV7-3 and TRBJ2-3; 8 bases fit TRBD2. The germline V gene has CDR1 SGHTA and CDR2 FQGTGA. The CDR3 spans 14 residues. The J segment lost 2 bases and the V segment lost 6 bases, leaving 4 bases of the junction unmatched. The CDR3 bases are TGTGCCAGCAGGAGGACTAGCACCACAGATACGCAGTATTTT. The encoded protein is CASRRTSTTDTQYF.